What follows is one T cell receptor beta chain and its context. As yet, its antigen is unknown. The library targeted TCRbeta and was prepared with unique molecular identifiers. Each CDR3 protein gets one entry after TCRdb re-called the PCR reads with MiXCR. The data contain approximately 170,000 distinct CDR3 sequences, 8.5% to 14% of them singletons. The entry originates in a study of T-cell reconstitution after alpha-beta-depleted transplantation in children. Germline V gene sequence: CDR1 MNHNS, CDR2 SASEGT. CDR3 length: 16 amino acids. Trimming removed 7 bases at V and 0 bases at J, with 17 bases between. Notes on the study in general: At day 60, the high TCRbeta diversity found in some patients originated from recipient T cells and thymic progenitors that had survived. The authors attributed T-cell counts and diversity one year after transplant mostly to newly produced T cells. Expanded graft clones, several hundred of them, were reportedly the source of alpha-beta T cells about two months after transplant.

V usage is TRBV6-1 and J usage is TRBJ2-3; TRBD1 or TRBD2 may be the D gene (6 bases each). The TCR comes from a boy between 2 and 15 years old with acute myeloid leukemia, due to receive a stem cell transplant. The sequencing used PBMCs, collected before TCRalphabeta/CD19-depleted stem cell transplant. In DNA form, the CDR3 reads TGTGCCAGCACCCGCCGAGGGGGACTGAGCACAGATACGCAGTATTTT. Its protein product is CASTRRGGLSTDTQYF.